This passage covers 5 T cell receptor beta chains from one sample sequenced in a study of cytomegalovirus exposure and HLA in healthy donors. 60 Vbeta and 13 Jbeta primers were used in PCR. Method: immunoSEQ multiplex PCR; TCRdb's copy keeps in-frame clones and lacks some. The table lists 100,000 to 150,000 clones. Sequences were obtained from PBMCs. The receptors originated from a man aged 18-30 years in good health and CMV-seronegative.

The genes are TRBV7-2 and TRBJ1-1; D unresolved. From germline, CDR1 is SGHTA and CDR2 FQGNSA. V lost 4 bases to trimming and J lost 0 bases, with 6 bases between them. The CDR3 length is 13 residues. CDR3 loop: CASSSRMNTEAFF. CDR3 DNA sequence: TGTGCCAGCAGCTCGAGGATGAACACTGAAGCTTTCTTT.

The V call is TRBV28, the J call TRBJ1-1; the match to TRBD1 covers 8 bases. The CDR3 runs 16 residues. Trimming took 6 bases from V and 0 from J; bases not matched to a gene: 9. Germline CDR1 is MDHEN and CDR2 is SYDVKM. The CDR3 here is CASSTGTGYMNTEAFF. The CDR3 region has the DNA TGTGCCAGCAGCACCGGGACAGGCTACATGAACACTGAAGCTTTCTTT.

The chain links TRBV10-3 to TRBJ1-2; 8 nucleotides agree with TRBD1. The germline V gene has CDR1 ENHRY and CDR2 SYGVKD. V was pared by 4 bases and J by 8 bases, with 18 bases of the junction left unmatched. This CDR3 region has 17 residues. This CDR3 is CAISVPQHGQGLRGYTF. As DNA, the CDR3 is TGTGCCATCAGTGTACCGCAGCATGGACAGGGCCTTAGAGGCTACACCTTC.

The CDR3, as DNA: TGCGCCAGCAGCCCGACAGGGGTTCATCAGCCCCAGCATTTT. Translation: CASSPTGVHQPQHF. The chain recombines TRBV5-1 with TRBJ1-5; 8 bases match TRBD1. Unmatched junction bases numbered 5, after V lost 4 bases and J lost 5 bases. This CDR3 contains 14 residues. Germline CDR1 is SGHRS and CDR2 is YFSETQ.

CDR3 amino acids: CASSYSGTGIDNEQFF. The CDR3 bases are TGCGCCAGCAGCTACTCCGGGACAGGGATCGACAATGAGCAGTTCTTC. The chain joins TRBV5-1 to TRBJ2-1; the match to TRBD1 covers 9 bases. The germline V gene has CDR1 SGHRS and CDR2 YFSETQ. V shed 3 bases, J shed 5 bases, and the junction held 9 bases outside the gene matches. The CDR3 loop spans 16 amino acids.